This T cell receptor beta chain was recorded in a study of blood T cell repertoires in COVID-19. Study background: Samples representing acute and convalescent COVID-19 were sourced from the United States, Italy and Spain. PBMCs, B-cell-depleted T cells, or T cells provided the cDNA or gDNA that made up the material.

In the original workflow: Amplifying reference gene primers gave estimates of nucleated cell counts. The assay was immunoSEQ multiplex PCR, and TCRdb's table has in-frame clones only and misses some. The DNA gave D and trimming, while V, J and clone size come from that table. The sample yields about 200,000 clones, roughly 90% seen once. This clone was observed a handful of times. Germline V gene lookup returns CDR1 LNHDA and CDR2 SQIVND (reference sequence). The CDR3 is 14 amino acids. Germline trimming cut 6 bases from V and 3 bases from J; bases unmatched to any gene: 4. The receptor was isolated from a woman in her forties or fifties with acute or convalescent COVID-19. The rearrangement links TRBV19 to TRBJ1-4; TRBD1 matches at 7 bases. The specimen was peripheral blood. CDR3 bases: TGTGCCAGTAGCAGGACAGGATCTAATGAAAAACTGTTTTTT. Encoded protein: CASSRTGSNEKLFF.